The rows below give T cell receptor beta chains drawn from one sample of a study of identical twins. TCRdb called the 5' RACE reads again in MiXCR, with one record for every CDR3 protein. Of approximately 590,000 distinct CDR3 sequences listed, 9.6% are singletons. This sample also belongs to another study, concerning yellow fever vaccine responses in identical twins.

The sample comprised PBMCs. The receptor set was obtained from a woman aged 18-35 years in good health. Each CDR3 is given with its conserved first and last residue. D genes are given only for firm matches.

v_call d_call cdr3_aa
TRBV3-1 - CASSQKGGELFF
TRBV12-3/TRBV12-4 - CASSPEATEVLAYEQYF
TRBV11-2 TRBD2 CASSLGLAGGPFNEQFF
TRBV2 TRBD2 CASSRSGRADTQYF
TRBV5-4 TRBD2 CASSYLAVQETQYF
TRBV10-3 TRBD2 CAISEGGRGKDTQYF
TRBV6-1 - CASRVVTEAFF
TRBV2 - CASSETWNNEQFF
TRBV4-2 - CASSQDLRGMMEQYF
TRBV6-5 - CASRLNEKLFF
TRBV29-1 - CSVGEVDHKHTDTQYF
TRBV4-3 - CASSQDVREPYNEQFF
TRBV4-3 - CASSQDVANEQFF
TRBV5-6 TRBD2 CASSQSGRITDTQYF
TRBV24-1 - CATSDSDAPINNEQFF
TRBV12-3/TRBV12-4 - CASSLTGTRDNEQFF
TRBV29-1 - CSVSFRTGDTQYF
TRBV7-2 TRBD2 CASSYSGGLKVEQFF
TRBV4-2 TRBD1 CASSQETGLSNQPQHF
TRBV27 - CASAKSAYSNQPQHF
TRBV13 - CASSFGTDTYEQYF
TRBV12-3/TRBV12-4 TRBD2 CASSKSSGTDTQYF
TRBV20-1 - CSAPTASNEKLFF
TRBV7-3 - CASSPGPNQETQYF
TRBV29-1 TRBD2 CSVRLAGEEQYF
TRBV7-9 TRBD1 CASSLALGQHYEQYF
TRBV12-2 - CASRLENEQFF
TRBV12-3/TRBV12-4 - CASSQRWEQYF
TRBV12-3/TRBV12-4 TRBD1 CASSPDRVAKNIQYF
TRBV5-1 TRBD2 CASSRGQPLAGGTGELFF
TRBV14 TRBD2 CASSLTSGAPYEQYF
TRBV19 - CASSGGGGSFNQPQHF
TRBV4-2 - CASSQASSVDEQFF
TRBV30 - CAWRPLAAYEQYF
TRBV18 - CASSPPGVNEQFF
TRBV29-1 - CSAIQINGNEQYF
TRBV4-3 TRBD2 CASSQEVAGGADTQYF
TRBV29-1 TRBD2 CSGAGTSGEQFF
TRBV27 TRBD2 CASSPYRTSGRGNEQFF
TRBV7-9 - CASSSTETNQPQHF
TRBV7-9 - CASSLEGTVKQFF
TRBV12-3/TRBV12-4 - CASSKTGEAPYEQYF
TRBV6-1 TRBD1 CASSVEQGGNQPQHF
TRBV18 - CASSPKLDFLVAKNIQYF
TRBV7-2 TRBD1 CASSLGTANKNIQYF
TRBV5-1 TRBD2 CASRLAAPSNEQFF
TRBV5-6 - CASSLIYRGDLTGELFF
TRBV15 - CATSRDRGGEESYEQYF
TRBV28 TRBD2 CAIMTPGTNYNEQFF
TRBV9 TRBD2 CASSVAAGTSGNIQYF
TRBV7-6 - CASSVGVTGELFF
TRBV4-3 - CASSRSIQGGTEAFF
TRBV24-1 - CSTGSGLSYEQYF